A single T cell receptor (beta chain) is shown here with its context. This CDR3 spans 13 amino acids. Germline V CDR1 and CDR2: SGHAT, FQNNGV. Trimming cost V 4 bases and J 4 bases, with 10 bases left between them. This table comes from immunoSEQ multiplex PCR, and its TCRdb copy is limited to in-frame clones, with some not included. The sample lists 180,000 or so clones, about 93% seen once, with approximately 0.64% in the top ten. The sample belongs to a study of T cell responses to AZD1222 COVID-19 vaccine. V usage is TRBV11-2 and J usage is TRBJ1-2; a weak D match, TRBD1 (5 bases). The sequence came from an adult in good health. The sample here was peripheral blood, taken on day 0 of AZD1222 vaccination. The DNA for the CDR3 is TGTGCCAGCAGCTACTTAGGGGTCTATGGCTACACCTTC. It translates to CASSYLGVYGYTF.